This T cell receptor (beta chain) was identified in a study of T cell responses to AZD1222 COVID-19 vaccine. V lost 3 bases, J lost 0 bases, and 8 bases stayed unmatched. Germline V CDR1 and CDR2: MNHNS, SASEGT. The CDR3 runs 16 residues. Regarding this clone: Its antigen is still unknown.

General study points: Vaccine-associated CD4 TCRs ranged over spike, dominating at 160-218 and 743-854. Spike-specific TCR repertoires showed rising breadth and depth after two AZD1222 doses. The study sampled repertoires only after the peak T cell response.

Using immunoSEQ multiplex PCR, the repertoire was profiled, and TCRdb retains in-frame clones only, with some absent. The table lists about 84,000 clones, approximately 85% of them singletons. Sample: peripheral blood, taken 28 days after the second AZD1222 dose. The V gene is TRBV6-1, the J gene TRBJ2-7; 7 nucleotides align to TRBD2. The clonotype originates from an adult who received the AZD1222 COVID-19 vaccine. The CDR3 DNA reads TGTGCCAGCAGTGACGAGGGGAGGGCCCCCTCCTACGAGCAGTACTTC. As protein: CASSDEGRAPSYEQYF.